This TCR beta chain is drawn from a study of blood T cell repertoires in COVID-19. Study-wide background: Samples representing acute and convalescent COVID-19 were sourced from the United States, Italy and Spain.

Original handling: Counts of nucleated cells, estimated from reference gene primer amplification, were obtained. Only in-frame clones appear in the TCRdb table, and some are missing; sequencing was by immunoSEQ multiplex PCR. Clonal size and the V and J genes are those of that table, whereas D and trimming came from the DNA. The table lists around 180,000 clones, about 87% of them singletons. There are 15 residues in the CDR3. From germline, CDR1 is SEHNR and CDR2 FQNEAQ (reference sequence). Trimming cost V 4 bases and J 7 bases, with 16 bases left between them. This sequence was found in a man in his sixties with acute or convalescent COVID-19. The chain carries TRBV7-9 and TRBJ1-4; D is possibly TRBD1 (6 bases). Material: peripheral blood. CDR3 in DNA: TGTGCCAGCAGCTCCGCGGGGGCGGGAGGTGAAAAACTGTTTTTT. Its protein product is CASSSAGAGGEKLFF.